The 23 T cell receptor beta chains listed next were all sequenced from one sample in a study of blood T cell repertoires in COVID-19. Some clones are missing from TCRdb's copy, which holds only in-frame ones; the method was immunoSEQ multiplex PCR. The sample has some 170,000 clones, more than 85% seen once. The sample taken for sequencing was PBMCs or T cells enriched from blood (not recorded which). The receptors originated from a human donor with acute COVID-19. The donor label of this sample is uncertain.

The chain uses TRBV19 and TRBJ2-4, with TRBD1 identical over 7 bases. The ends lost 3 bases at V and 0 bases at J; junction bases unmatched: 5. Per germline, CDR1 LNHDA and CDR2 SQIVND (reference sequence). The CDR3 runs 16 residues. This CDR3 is CASSILGGLAKNIQYF. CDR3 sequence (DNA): TGTGCCAGTAGTATCTTAGGGGGCCTAGCCAAAAACATTCAGTACTTC.

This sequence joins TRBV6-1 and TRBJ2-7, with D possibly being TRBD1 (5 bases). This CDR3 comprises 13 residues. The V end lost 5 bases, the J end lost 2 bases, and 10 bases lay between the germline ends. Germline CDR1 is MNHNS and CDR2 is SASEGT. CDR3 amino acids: CASSYQGTYEQYF. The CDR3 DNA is TGTGCCAGCAGTTATCAGGGAACCTACGAGCAGTACTTC.

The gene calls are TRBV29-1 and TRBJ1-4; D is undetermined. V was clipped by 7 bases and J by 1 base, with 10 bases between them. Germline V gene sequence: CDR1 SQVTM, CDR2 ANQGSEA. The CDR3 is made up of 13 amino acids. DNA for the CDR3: TGCAGCGCCACCACCAGAACTAATGAAAAACTGTTTTTT. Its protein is CSATTRTNEKLFF.

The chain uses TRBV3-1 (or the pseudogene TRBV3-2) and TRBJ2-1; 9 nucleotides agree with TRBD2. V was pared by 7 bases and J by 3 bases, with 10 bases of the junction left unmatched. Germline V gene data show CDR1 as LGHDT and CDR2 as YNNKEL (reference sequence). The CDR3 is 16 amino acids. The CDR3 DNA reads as TGTGCCAGCATACAAAGGGCGGGGGGGCTCTACAATGAGCAGTTCTTC. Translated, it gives CASIQRAGGLYNEQFF.

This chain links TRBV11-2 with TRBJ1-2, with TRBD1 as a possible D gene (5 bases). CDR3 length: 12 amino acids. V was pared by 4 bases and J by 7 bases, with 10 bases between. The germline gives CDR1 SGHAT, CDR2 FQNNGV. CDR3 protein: CASSSGRAGYTF. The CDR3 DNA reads TGTGCCAGCAGCTCTGGCAGGGCTGGCTACACCTTC.

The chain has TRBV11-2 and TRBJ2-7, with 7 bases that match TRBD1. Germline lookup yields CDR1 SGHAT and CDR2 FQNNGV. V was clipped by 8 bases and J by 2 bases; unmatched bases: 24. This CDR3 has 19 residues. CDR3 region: CASGTLRTNRQGPPYEQYF. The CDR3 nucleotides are TGTGCCAGCGGCACCCTCCGTACGAACAGACAGGGTCCCCCCTACGAGCAGTACTTC. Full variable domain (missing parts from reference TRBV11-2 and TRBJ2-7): EAGVAQSPRYKIIEKRQSVAFWCNPISGHATLYWYQQILGQGPKLLIQFQNNGVVDDSQLPKDRFSAERLKGVDSTLKIQPAKLEDSAVYLCASGTLRTNRQGPPYEQYFGPGTRLTVT.

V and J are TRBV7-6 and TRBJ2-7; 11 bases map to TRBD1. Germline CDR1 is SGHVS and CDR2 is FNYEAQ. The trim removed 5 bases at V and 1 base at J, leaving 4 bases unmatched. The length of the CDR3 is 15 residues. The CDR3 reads CASSPGDRGSYEQYF. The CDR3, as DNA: TGTGCCAGCAGCCCCGGGGACAGGGGGTCCTACGAGCAGTACTTC.

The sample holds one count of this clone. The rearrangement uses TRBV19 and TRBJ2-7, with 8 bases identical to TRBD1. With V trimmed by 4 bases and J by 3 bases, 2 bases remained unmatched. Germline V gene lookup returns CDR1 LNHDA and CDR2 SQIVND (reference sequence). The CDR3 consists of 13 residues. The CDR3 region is CASSKDRDYEQYF. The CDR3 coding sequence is TGTGCCAGTAGTAAGGACAGGGACTACGAGCAGTACTTC.

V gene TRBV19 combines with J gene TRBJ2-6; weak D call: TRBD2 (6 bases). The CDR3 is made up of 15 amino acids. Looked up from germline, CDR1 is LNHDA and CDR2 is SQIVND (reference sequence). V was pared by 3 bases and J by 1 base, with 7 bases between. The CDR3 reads CASSIGTSGANVLTF. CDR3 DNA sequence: TGTGCCAGTAGTATCGGGACTTCTGGGGCCAACGTCCTGACTTTC.

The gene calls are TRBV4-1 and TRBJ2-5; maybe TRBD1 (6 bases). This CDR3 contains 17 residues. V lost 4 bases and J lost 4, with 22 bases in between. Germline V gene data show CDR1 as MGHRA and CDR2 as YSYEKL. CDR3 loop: CASSPAPWGRLRETQYF. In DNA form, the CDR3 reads TGCGCCAGCAGCCCCGCCCCCTGGGGGCGTCTGAGAGAGACCCAGTACTTC.

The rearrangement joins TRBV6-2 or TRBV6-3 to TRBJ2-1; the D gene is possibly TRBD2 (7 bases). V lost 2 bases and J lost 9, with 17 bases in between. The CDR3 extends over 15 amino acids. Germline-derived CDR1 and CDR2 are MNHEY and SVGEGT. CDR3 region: CASSYDGGGPSEQFF. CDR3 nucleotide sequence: TGTGCCAGCAGTTACGATGGGGGGGGGCCTTCTGAGCAGTTCTTC.

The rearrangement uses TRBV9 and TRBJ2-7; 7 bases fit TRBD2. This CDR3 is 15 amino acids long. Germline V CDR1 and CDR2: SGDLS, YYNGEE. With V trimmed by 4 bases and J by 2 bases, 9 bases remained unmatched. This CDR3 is CASSPRGTGTYEQYF. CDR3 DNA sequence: TGTGCCAGCAGCCCGCGGGGGACGGGGACCTACGAGCAGTACTTC.

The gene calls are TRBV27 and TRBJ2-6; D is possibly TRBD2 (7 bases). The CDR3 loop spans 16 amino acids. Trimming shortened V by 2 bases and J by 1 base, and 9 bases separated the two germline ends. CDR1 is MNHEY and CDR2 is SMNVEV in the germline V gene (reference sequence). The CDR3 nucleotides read TGTGCCAGCAGTTTAGCGGGGGCGTCTGGGGCCAACGTCCTGACTTTC. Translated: CASSLAGASGANVLTF.

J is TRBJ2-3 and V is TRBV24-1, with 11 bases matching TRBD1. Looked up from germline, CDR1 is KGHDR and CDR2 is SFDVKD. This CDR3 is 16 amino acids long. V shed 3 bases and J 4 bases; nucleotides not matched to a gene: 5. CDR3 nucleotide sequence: TGTGCCACCAGTGATCCTGGACAGGGGGCTGCAGATACGCAGTATTTT. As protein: CATSDPGQGAADTQYF.

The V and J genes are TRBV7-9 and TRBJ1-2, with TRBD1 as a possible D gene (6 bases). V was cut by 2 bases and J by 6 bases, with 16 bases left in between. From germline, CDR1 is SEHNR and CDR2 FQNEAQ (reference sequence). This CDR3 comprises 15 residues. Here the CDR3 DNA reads TGTGCCAGCAGCTTAATCAGCCGAACAGGGAATGGCTACACCTTC. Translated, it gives CASSLISRTGNGYTF.

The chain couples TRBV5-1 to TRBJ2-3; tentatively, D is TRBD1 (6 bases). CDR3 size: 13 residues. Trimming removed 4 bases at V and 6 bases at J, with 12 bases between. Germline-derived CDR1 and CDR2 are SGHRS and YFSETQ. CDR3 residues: CASSPRDTDTQYF. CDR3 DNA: TGCGCCAGCAGCCCCCGGGACACCGATACGCAGTATTTT. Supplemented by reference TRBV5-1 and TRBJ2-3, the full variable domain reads KAGVTQTPRYLIKTRGQQVTLSCSPISGHRSVSWYQQTPGQGLQFLFEYFSETQRNKGNFPGRFSGRQFSNSRSEMNVSTLELGDSALYLCASSPRDTDTQYFGPGTRLTVL.

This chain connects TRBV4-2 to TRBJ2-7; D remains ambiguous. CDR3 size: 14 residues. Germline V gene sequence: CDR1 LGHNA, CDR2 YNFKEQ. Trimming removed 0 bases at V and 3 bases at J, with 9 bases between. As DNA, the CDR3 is TGTGCCAGCAGCCAAGACGGCGGCGGCTACGAGCAGTACTTC. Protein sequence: CASSQDGGGYEQYF.

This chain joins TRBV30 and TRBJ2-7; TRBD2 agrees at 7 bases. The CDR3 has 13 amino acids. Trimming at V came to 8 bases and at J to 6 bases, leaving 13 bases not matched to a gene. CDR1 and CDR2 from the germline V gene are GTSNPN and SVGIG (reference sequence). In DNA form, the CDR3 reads TGTGCCCCCCATGGGCCCCCGGGGGGCGAGCAGTACTTC. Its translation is CAPHGPPGGEQYF.

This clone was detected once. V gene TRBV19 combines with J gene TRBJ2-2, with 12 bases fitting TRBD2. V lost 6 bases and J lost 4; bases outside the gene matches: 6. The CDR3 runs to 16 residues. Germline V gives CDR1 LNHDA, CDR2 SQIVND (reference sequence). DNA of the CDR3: TGTGCCAGTAGACTAGCGGGGGGAGGGAGCACCGGGGAGCTGTTTTTT. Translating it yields CASRLAGGGSTGELFF.

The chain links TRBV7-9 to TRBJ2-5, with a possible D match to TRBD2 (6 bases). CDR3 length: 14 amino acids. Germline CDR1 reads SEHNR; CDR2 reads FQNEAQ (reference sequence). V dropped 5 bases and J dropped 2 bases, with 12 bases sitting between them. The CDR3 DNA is TGTGCCAGCAGCGACTGGGGACTTCAAGAGACCCAGTACTTC. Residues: CASSDWGLQETQYF.

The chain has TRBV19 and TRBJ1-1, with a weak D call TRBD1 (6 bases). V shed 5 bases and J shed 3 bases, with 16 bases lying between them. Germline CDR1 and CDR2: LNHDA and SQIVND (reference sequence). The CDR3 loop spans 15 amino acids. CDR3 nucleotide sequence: TGTGCCAGTAGTGTCACAGGGCGAGCGGACACTGAAGCTTTCTTT. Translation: CASSVTGRADTEAFF.

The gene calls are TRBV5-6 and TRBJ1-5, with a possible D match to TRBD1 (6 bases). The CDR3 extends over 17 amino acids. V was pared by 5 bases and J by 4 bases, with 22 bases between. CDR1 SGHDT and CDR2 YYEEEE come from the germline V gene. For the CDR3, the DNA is TGTGCCAGCAGTTTGAGGGGGTTTCGTGCTCAGAATCAGCCCCAGCATTTT. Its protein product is CASSLRGFRAQNQPQHF.

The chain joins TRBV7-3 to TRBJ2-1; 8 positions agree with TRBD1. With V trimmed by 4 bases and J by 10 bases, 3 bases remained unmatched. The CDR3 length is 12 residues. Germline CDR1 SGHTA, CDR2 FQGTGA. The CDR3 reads CASSSRQGEQFF. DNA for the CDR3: TGTGCCAGCAGCTCTAGACAGGGGGAGCAGTTCTTC.